One sample yielded the 25 T cell receptor beta chains listed below, sequenced in a study of T-cell reconstitution after alpha-beta-depleted transplantation in children. The library targeted TCRbeta and was prepared with unique molecular identifiers. TCRdb re-derived calls from the PCR reads in MiXCR, one entry per CDR3 protein. Of 200,000 to 300,000 distinct CDR3 sequences in the sample, more than 10% were seen once. Material: PBMCs from the stem cell graft donor, obtained from the stem cell graft. The receptors originated from a human donor who donated a stem cell graft to a child with acute lymphoblastic leukemia.

This sequence joins TRBV12-3 or TRBV12-4 and TRBJ1-2; D is perhaps TRBD1 (5 bases). The CDR3 runs 15 residues. V lost 2 bases and J lost 3, with 13 bases in between. The CDR3 DNA follows: TGTGCCAGCAGTTTACTGCAGGGCAACTACTATGGCTACACCTTC. Residues: CASSLLQGNYYGYTF.

The J gene is TRBJ2-5, the V gene TRBV27; D is undetermined. CDR1 and CDR2 from the germline V gene are MNHEY and SMNVEV (reference sequence). CDR3 length: 15 amino acids. The V end was cut by 2 bases, the J end by 5 bases, with 15 bases between. The CDR3 protein is CASSLVGPKRETQYF. Here the CDR3 DNA reads TGTGCCAGCAGTTTAGTGGGCCCAAAAAGGGAGACCCAGTACTTC.

This clonotype was detected ten times or more. The chain is built from TRBV6-5 and TRBJ2-3, with D unclear. This CDR3 is 14 amino acids long. Trimming shortened V by 6 bases and J by 3 bases, and 13 bases separated the two germline ends. Germline CDR1 is MNHEY and CDR2 is SVGAGI. The CDR3 here is CASSPNTLTDTQYF. The CDR3 DNA sequence: TGTGCCAGCAGCCCAAACACTCTGACAGATACGCAGTATTTT.

This clonotype was seen repeatedly, ten times or more. The chain couples TRBV20-1 to TRBJ2-7; D not resolved. The CDR3 consists of 12 residues. Germline loops: CDR1 DFQATT, CDR2 SNEGSKA (reference sequence). The germline V and J ends were trimmed by 0 bases and 2 bases, with 5 bases remaining between them. The DNA for the CDR3 is TGCAGTGCTAGAGATATAACCTACGAGCAGTACTTC. Its protein product is CSARDITYEQYF.

This clonotype was observed a handful of times. The chain combines TRBV20-1 with TRBJ2-7; the D call may be TRBD1 or TRBD2 (5 bases each). Per germline, CDR1 DFQATT and CDR2 SNEGSKA (reference sequence). CDR3 size: 16 residues. Trimming removed 5 bases from V and 1 base from J, with 21 bases in between. The CDR3 DNA follows: TGCAGTGCTCCCCGAGTGGGGCGGGCGGCATCCTACGAGCAGTACTTC. Translation gives CSAPRVGRAASYEQYF.

This clonotype was detected many times. The CDR3 nucleotides read TGTGCCACTGCACGGGACAGCTCCTACGAGCAGTACTTC. Translation gives CATARDSSYEQYF. This chain joins TRBV6-1 and TRBJ2-7; TRBD1 aligns across 7 bases. The CDR3 is 13 amino acids. V was clipped by 10 bases and J by 0 bases; unmatched bases: 6. Germline CDR1 reads MNHNS; CDR2 reads SASEGT.

The gene calls are TRBV30 and TRBJ1-2; D not resolved. Looked up from germline, CDR1 is GTSNPN and CDR2 is SVGIG (reference sequence). CDR3 length: 11 residues. Trimming removed 2 bases from V and 7 bases from J, with 8 bases in between. In DNA, the CDR3 is TGTGCCTGGAGTCCCGGCTCTGGCTACACCTTC. It specifies CAWSPGSGYTF.

This clonotype showed up many times. The rearrangement links TRBV4-1 to TRBJ1-1, with D tentatively TRBD1 (5 bases). Germline lookup yields CDR1 MGHRA and CDR2 YSYEKL. The CDR3 is made up of 13 amino acids. Trimming shortened V by 5 bases and J by 4 bases, and 11 bases separated the two germline ends. Written as DNA, the CDR3 is TGCGCCAGCAGCAAGGCCCAGGGCACTGAAGCTTTCTTT. It translates to CASSKAQGTEAFF.

The CDR3 protein is CASSQDPGLASDEQFF. The CDR3 DNA is TGTGCCAGCAGCCAAGATCCCGGACTAGCGTCCGATGAGCAGTTCTTC. The rearrangement uses TRBV14 and TRBJ2-1; 9 bases are shared with TRBD2. The trim removed 0 bases at V and 8 bases at J, leaving 8 bases unmatched. CDR1 and CDR2 from the germline V gene are SGHDN and FVKESK. The CDR3 is made up of 16 amino acids. Full variable domain (remainder filled in from reference TRBV14 and TRBJ2-1): EAGVTQFPSHSVIEKGQTVTLRCDPISGHDNLYWYRRVMGKEIKFLLHFVKESKQDESGMPNNRFLAERTGGTYSTLKVQPAELEDSGVYFCASSQDPGLASDEQFFGPGTRLTVL.

At least ten counts were recorded for this clonotype. The J gene is TRBJ2-3, the V gene TRBV20-1; D uncertain. V lost 0 bases, J lost 4 bases, and 20 bases lay in between. The CDR3 contains 17 residues. CDR1 DFQATT and CDR2 SNEGSKA come from the germline V gene (reference sequence). In nucleotides, the CDR3 is TGCAGTGCTAGAGATTACCTTTACATGAGAAGCGCAGATACGCAGTATTTT. The encoded protein is CSARDYLYMRSADTQYF.

This clonotype was detected ten times or more. CDR3 DNA sequence: TGTGCCGGAAAAACGAGGGCCTCAGATAATTCACCCCTCCACTTT. This codes for CAGKTRASDNSPLHF. The V gene is TRBV6-2 or TRBV6-3, the J gene TRBJ1-6; no firm D call. The germline V gene has CDR1 MNHEY and CDR2 SVGEGT. This CDR3 is built from 15 residues. V was shortened by 11 bases and J by 5 bases, with 19 bases between the two germline ends.

There are many counts of this clonotype. The chain uses TRBV10-2 and TRBJ2-2; D gene ambiguous. The germline gives CDR1 WSHSY, CDR2 SAAADI. The length of the CDR3 is 14 residues. V dropped 0 bases and J dropped 2 bases, with 4 bases sitting between them. CDR3 DNA sequence: TGCGCCAGCAGTGAGTCGACCAACACCGGGGAGCTGTTTTTT. It is translated as CASSESTNTGELFF.

This clonotype was counted between two and nine times. This rearrangement joins TRBV6-4 to TRBJ2-5; 8 nucleotides agree with TRBD2. V lost 10 bases and J lost 2; bases outside the gene matches: 18. Germline V gives CDR1 MRHNA, CDR2 SNTAGT. The CDR3 contains 17 residues. The CDR3 coding sequence is TGTGCCAAGGGACCGGGAGGGCCCAATACCCCACAAGAGACCCAGTACTTC. It codes for CAKGPGGPNTPQETQYF.

The chain links TRBV7-2 to TRBJ1-1; D gene uncertain. V was trimmed by 6 bases and J by 1 base, leaving 12 bases between them. Germline V gene data show CDR1 as SGHTA and CDR2 as FQGNSA. The CDR3 is made up of 14 amino acids. The CDR3 sequence: CASSSDSGNTEAFF. CDR3 bases: TGTGCCAGCAGTTCGGATAGTGGGAACACTGAAGCTTTCTTT.

This clonotype was seen once. The rearrangement uses TRBV12-5 and TRBJ2-1; 12 positions match TRBD2. Trimming took 5 bases from V and 8 from J; bases not matched to a gene: 16. Germline V gene data show CDR1 as LGHNT and CDR2 as FRNRAP. The CDR3 has 18 amino acids. The CDR3 DNA reads as TGTGCTAGTGGTGAAACTAGCGGGGGGTATCTTGGGGATGATGAGCAGTTCTTC. Protein product: CASGETSGGYLGDDEQFF. The complete variable domain, with remaining parts taken from reference TRBV12-5 and TRBJ2-1, reads DARVTQTPRHKVTEMGQEVTMRCQPILGHNTVFWYRQTMMQGLELLAYFRNRAPLDDSGMPKDRFSAEMPDATLATLKIQPSEPRDSAVYFCASGETSGGYLGDDEQFFGPGTRLTVL.

Many counts were recorded for this clonotype. The chain combines TRBV5-5 with TRBJ2-7; a possible D gene is TRBD1 (5 bases). V was clipped by 1 base and J by 7 bases, with 9 bases between them. This CDR3 has 12 amino acids. CDR1 and CDR2 from the germline V gene are SGHKS and YYEKEE (reference sequence). CDR3 bases: TGTGCCAGCAGCTTGAACAGGCGGGAGCAGTACTTC. This sequence encodes CASSLNRREQYF.

This clonotype was recorded at least ten times. The chain couples TRBV4-3 to TRBJ1-1; D call uncertain. V lost 0 bases to trimming and J lost 0 bases, with 5 bases between them. The CDR3 is made up of 14 amino acids. The germline gives CDR1 LGHNA, CDR2 YSLEER. CDR3 nucleotide sequence: TGCGCCAGCAGCCAAGAAGGACTGAACACTGAAGCTTTCTTT. Protein product: CASSQEGLNTEAFF.

The V call is TRBV12-3 or TRBV12-4, the J call TRBJ1-5; D possibly corresponds to TRBD1 (6 bases). The CDR3 sequence is 12 residues long. Trimming took 4 bases from V and 10 from J, leaving 11 bases between them. The chain's CDR3 is CASSSGGRPQHF. The CDR3 nucleotides read TGTGCCAGCAGTTCTGGGGGGCGACCCCAGCATTTT.

This clonotype has at least ten counts. The chain uses TRBV12-3 or TRBV12-4 and TRBJ2-1; D is perhaps TRBD1 (6 bases). The CDR3 consists of 15 residues. The ends were cut back, 8 bases at V and 14 bases at J, with 28 bases in the middle. The CDR3: CASVRRGFQDNREFF. DNA of the CDR3: TGTGCCAGCGTCAGGCGAGGGTTTCAGGATAACAGGGAGTTCTTC.

This clonotype appeared many times. This chain joins TRBV2 and TRBJ2-7; TRBD2 agrees at 13 bases. CDR1 is SNHLY and CDR2 is FYNNEI in the germline V gene. V lost 10 bases and J lost 3; bases outside the gene matches: 3. This CDR3 has 13 amino acids. The CDR3 loop reads CATGLAGVYEQYF. Here the CDR3 DNA reads TGTGCCACCGGACTAGCGGGAGTCTACGAGCAGTACTTC.

The sample holds many counts of this clonotype. This sequence joins TRBV5-1 and TRBJ2-3; weak D call: TRBD1 (5 bases). The V end was cut by 0 bases, the J end by 0 bases, with 8 bases between. The germline V gene encodes CDR1 SGHRS and CDR2 YFSETQ. The CDR3 contains 15 residues. DNA for the CDR3: TGCGCCAGCAGCTTGGAAGGGGCGAGCACAGATACGCAGTATTTT. Translating gives CASSLEGASTDTQYF.

The table lists this clonotype with a few counts. This chain uses TRBV6-2 or TRBV6-3 with TRBJ2-2; a possible D gene is TRBD2 (6 bases). The CDR3 consists of 13 residues. Looked up from germline, CDR1 is MNHEY and CDR2 is SVGEGT. V was trimmed by 4 bases and J by 6 bases, leaving 9 bases between them. In DNA form, the CDR3 reads TGTGCCAGCAGTTCCCGGGAGCCCGGGGAGCTGTTTTTT. This sequence encodes CASSSREPGELFF.

This clonotype appeared many times. The genes are TRBV29-1 and TRBJ2-7, with D possibly TRBD1 on 6 matching bases. The CDR3 runs 11 residues. V was clipped by 8 bases and J by 6 bases, with 14 bases between them. The germline gives CDR1 SQVTM, CDR2 ANQGSEA. The CDR3 region is CSIGQLGEQYF. The CDR3, as DNA: TGCAGCATTGGACAGTTAGGCGAGCAGTACTTC.

This clonotype was counted many times. The chain links TRBV9 to TRBJ2-5; no clear D. The CDR3 covers 11 residues. Trimming pared 2 bases from V and 5 bases from J, leaving 4 bases between. CDR1 SGDLS and CDR2 YYNGEE come from the germline V gene. The CDR3 coding sequence is TGTGCCAGCAGCGTGCAGGAGACCCAGTACTTC. Residues: CASSVQETQYF.

This clonotype was counted many times. The chain carries TRBV5-1 and TRBJ2-7, with 7 bases lining up with TRBD1. The CDR3 is made up of 14 amino acids. The germline gives CDR1 SGHRS, CDR2 YFSETQ. Germline trimming cut 2 bases from V and 2 bases from J; bases unmatched to any gene: 4. This chain's CDR3 is CASSFRDSAYEQYF. The CDR3 DNA reads as TGCGCCAGCAGCTTCCGGGACAGCGCCTACGAGCAGTACTTC.